This T cell receptor beta chain appears in the sequencing data of a study of beta chain features in type 1 diabetes. Study details: Patients looked much like healthy donors when it came to age, gender and cell yields. Findings and limits, study-wide: In every one of the four CD4+ subsets, TCRB CDR3s were moderately but significantly shorter in Type 1 diabetes patients.

Reverse transcribing all isolated RNA meant expressed TCRB transcripts were sequenced. Generated by immunoSEQ multiplex PCR, the TCRdb table keeps only in-frame clones and is missing some. The data show 120,000 to 150,000 clones, more than 9% seen once. This clone was counted at least ten times. Its antigen is currently unknown. V shed 0 bases and J 4 bases; nucleotides not matched to a gene: 3. The CDR3 extends over 15 amino acids. Germline CDR1 and CDR2: GTSNPN and SVGIG (reference sequence). This chain uses TRBV30 with TRBJ2-1, with 10 bases fitting TRBD2. The TCR comes from a man in his late teens or twenties in good health. Sample: naive CD4+ T cells from blood. CDR3 in DNA: TGTGCCTGGAGTGTATATAGCGGGGGGTACAATGAGCAGTTCTTC. It specifies CAWSVYSGGYNEQFF.